Given below is one T cell receptor (beta chain) in context. Antigen: not known. These data originate in a study of OX40 agonist ivuxolimab in advanced cancers. At the level of the study: Ivuxolimab was administered intravenously to patients at 0.01 to 10 mg/kg every 2 weeks. Dose-escalation subjects each had hepatocellular carcinoma, melanoma, renal cell or head and neck cancer. Notes on the study in general: The study found that CD8+ T cells averaged more expanded clones than CD4+. Within 6 weeks, CD4+ and CD8+ blood T cells expanded clonally at 0.1 to 3.0 mg/kg.

The table came from immunoSEQ multiplex PCR; TCRdb's copy has only in-frame clones and leaves some out. The sample contains tens of thousands of clones, 89% of which appear only once. The receptor was isolated from an adult with an advanced solid tumor such as melanoma, head and neck, liver or kidney cancer. Source: CD4+ or CD8+ T cells sorted from blood, taken in a trial of the OX40 agonist ivuxolimab.

Here the CDR3 reads CAWERGFSGGELFF. The CDR3 coding sequence is TGTGCCTGGGAGAGGGGGTTTAGTGGCGGGGAGCTGTTTTTT. The chain combines TRBV30 with TRBJ2-2, with D possibly being TRBD1 (6 bases). The ends were cut back, 5 bases at V and 7 bases at J, with 17 bases in the middle. The germline CDR1 and CDR2 sequences are GTSNPN and SVGIG (reference sequence). CDR3 size: 14 residues.